This T cell receptor (beta chain) was identified during a study of blood T cells in healthy people across ages. A J-beta primer mix and a sample-barcoded 5' primer were used in a second PCR of roughly 6 to 11 cycles. TCRdb ran MiXCR on the 5' RACE reads and lists one entry per CDR3 protein. This table has around 1,700,000 distinct CDR3 sequences, approximately 30% appearing once. With 6 bases clipped from V and 6 bases from J, the junction kept 10 bases outside the gene matches. Germline lookup yields CDR1 MNHEY and CDR2 SVGEGT. The CDR3 has 15 residues. The sample consisted of blood. The sequence was obtained from a woman in her twenties or thirties in good health. The J gene is TRBJ2-1, the V gene TRBV6-2 or TRBV6-3, with 8 bases matching TRBD1. CDR3 protein: CASSQLDRGINEQFF. The DNA for the CDR3 is TGTGCCAGCAGCCAACTAGACAGGGGTATCAATGAGCAGTTCTTC.